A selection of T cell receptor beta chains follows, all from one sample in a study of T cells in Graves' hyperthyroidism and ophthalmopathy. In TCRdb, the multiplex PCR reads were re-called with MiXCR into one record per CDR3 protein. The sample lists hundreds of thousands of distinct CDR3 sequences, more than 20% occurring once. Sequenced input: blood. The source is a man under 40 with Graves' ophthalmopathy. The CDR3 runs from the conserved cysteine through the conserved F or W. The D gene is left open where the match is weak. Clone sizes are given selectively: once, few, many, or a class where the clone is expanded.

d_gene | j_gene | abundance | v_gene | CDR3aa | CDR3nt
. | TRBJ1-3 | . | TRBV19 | CASSINSGNTIYF | TGTGCCAGTAGTATCAACTCTGGAAACACCATATATTTT
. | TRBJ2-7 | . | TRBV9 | CASSPRLFNYEQYF | TGTGCCAGCAGCCCCCGGTTGTTCAACTACGAGCAGTACTTC
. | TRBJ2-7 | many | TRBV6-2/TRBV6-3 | CASSYSIEQYF | TGTGCCAGCAGTTACTCGATCGAGCAGTACTTC
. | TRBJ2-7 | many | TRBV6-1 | CASSVPKGSSYEQYF | TGTGCCAGCAGTGTCCCCAAAGGAAGCTCCTACGAGCAGTACTTC
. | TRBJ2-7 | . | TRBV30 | CAWSTKGLSYEQYF | TGTGCCTGGAGTACCAAGGGACTTTCCTACGAGCAGTACTTC
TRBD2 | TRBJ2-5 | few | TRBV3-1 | CASSRSGSRQETQYF | TGTGCCAGCAGCCGGAGCGGGAGCCGCCAAGAGACCCAGTACTTC
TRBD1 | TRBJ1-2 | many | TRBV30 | CAWRDRGNYGYTF | TGTGCCTGGAGGGACAGGGGGAACTATGGCTACACCTTC
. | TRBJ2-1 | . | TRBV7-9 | CASSLYQGDDEQFF | TGTGCCAGCAGCTTGTATCAAGGGGACGATGAGCAGTTCTTC
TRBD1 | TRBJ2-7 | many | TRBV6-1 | CASSRQGLYEQYF | TGTGCCAGCAGTCGACAGGGTCTCTACGAGCAGTACTTC
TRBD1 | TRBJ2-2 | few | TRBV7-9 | CASRDRTGELFF | TGTGCCAGCAGGGACAGGACCGGGGAGCTGTTTTTT
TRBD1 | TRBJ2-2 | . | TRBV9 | CASSGTGAKNTGELFF | TGTGCCAGCAGCGGTACAGGGGCGAAGAACACCGGGGAGCTGTTTTTT
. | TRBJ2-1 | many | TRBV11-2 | CASSLKGWNEQFF | TGTGCCAGCAGCTTAAAGGGTTGGAATGAGCAGTTCTTC